The entry below gives a single T cell receptor beta chain sequence along with its context. Antigen: not known. The record originates from a study of cytomegalovirus exposure and HLA in healthy donors. Broader study findings: Cytomegalovirus-associated TCR beta chains were listed, numbering some 150. Among the most significant clusters, several appeared linked to common viral pathogens in a later analysis.

There are 18 residues in the CDR3. V was clipped by 1 base and J by 0 bases, with 18 bases between them. From germline, CDR1 is SGHTA and CDR2 FQGNSA. This PCR relied on a set of 60 Vbeta primers and 13 Jbeta primers. TCRdb's table, derived via immunoSEQ multiplex PCR, lists solely in-frame clones and lacks some. The table shows 150,000 to 200,000 clones, with about 75% occurring only once. The rearrangement joins TRBV7-2 to TRBJ2-5; D may be TRBD1 (6 bases). The sample taken for sequencing was PBMCs. This receptor was obtained from a middle-aged woman in good health and CMV-seropositive. The CDR3 coding sequence is TGTGCCAGCAGCTTAGGCGCTCAAGGACAGAGGCACCAAGAGACCCAGTACTTC. It codes for CASSLGAQGQRHQETQYF.